These 12 T cell receptor beta chains originate from one sample sequenced in a study of post-analysis software for immune sequencing data. Study-level results: Patients showed TRBV5-6, TRBV5-1 and TRBV20-1 among five TRBV segments more frequent than in controls.

Included in the TCR beta cDNA libraries were unique molecular identifiers. TCRdb ran MiXCR on the PCR reads and lists one entry per CDR3 protein. In the table there are almost 700,000 distinct CDR3 sequences, approximately 59% of which are singletons. Their antigens are not known. Sequenced: blood. The receptors stem from a girl aged 2-10 years with multiple sclerosis.

The CDR3 reads CSAGEAFF. CDR3 sequence (DNA): TGCAGCGCCGGTGAAGCTTTCTTT. The rearrangement uses TRBV29-1 and TRBJ1-1; no clear D. Germline CDR1 SQVTM, CDR2 ANQGSEA. The V end was cut by 7 bases, the J end by 7 bases, with 4 bases between. The CDR3 is 8 residues long.

The gene calls are TRBV28 and TRBJ2-7, with 10 bases that match TRBD2. Unmatched junction bases numbered 10, after V lost 9 bases and J lost 5 bases. The CDR3 is 14 amino acids. The V gene's germline CDR1 is MDHEN and CDR2 SYDVKM. For the CDR3, the DNA is TGTGCCAGTACCTCCAGCGGGAGGGCACACGAGCAGTACTTC. This encodes CASTSSGRAHEQYF.

This chain uses TRBV3-1 with TRBJ2-6, with TRBD1 as a possible D gene (6 bases). Germline V gene lookup returns CDR1 LGHDT and CDR2 YNNKEL (reference sequence). The CDR3 is 14 amino acids. Between the trimmed V and J ends, which lost 8 bases and 5 bases, there was a span of 13 bases. CDR3 amino acids: CASGDRDRANVLTF. The CDR3 DNA sequence: TGTGCCAGCGGAGACCGGGACAGGGCCAACGTCCTGACTTTC.

CDR3 in DNA: TGTGCCAGCAGCTTATCGGCGGACCCCCGGGTAGACTACACCTTC. Translation gives CASSLSADPRVDYTF. The chain uses TRBV7-2 and TRBJ1-2, with D unclear. The CDR3 length is 15 residues. The germline CDR1 and CDR2 sequences are SGHTA and FQGNSA. Trimming removed 2 bases from V and 10 bases from J, with 20 bases in between.

The rearrangement uses TRBV20-1 and TRBJ1-1; unclear D gene. V was shortened by 1 base and J by 1 base, with 13 bases between the two germline ends. Germline V gives CDR1 DFQATT, CDR2 SNEGSKA (reference sequence). CDR3 length equals 15 residues. The CDR3 DNA sequence: TGCAGTGCTAGAGGTGTGGCAGCTCAGAACACTGAAGCTTTCTTT. Translating it yields CSARGVAAQNTEAFF.

The chain uses TRBV6-5 and TRBJ1-2, with D maybe TRBD1 (6 bases). The V end was cut by 6 bases, the J end by 3 bases, with 11 bases between. This CDR3 has 13 amino acids. Germline V gene sequence: CDR1 MNHEY, CDR2 SVGAGI. The CDR3 protein is CASSTGTYYGYTF. The CDR3 bases are TGTGCCAGCAGCACCGGGACATACTATGGCTACACCTTC.

The chain has TRBV5-1 and TRBJ1-1; 8 bases align to TRBD1. This CDR3 has 12 residues. The J segment lost 11 bases and the V segment lost 6 bases, leaving 9 bases of the junction unmatched. Germline V gives CDR1 SGHRS, CDR2 YFSETQ. The CDR3 region has the DNA TGCGCCAGCACCGGGGACAGGCTTCCGGCTTTCTTT. Protein sequence: CASTGDRLPAFF. The full variable domain, completed using reference TRBV5-1 and TRBJ1-1, is KAGVTQTPRYLIKTRGQQVTLSCSPISGHRSVSWYQQTPGQGLQFLFEYFSETQRNKGNFPGRFSGRQFSNSRSEMNVSTLELGDSALYLCASTGDRLPAFFGQGTRLTVV.

This clonotype was seen a handful of times. This sequence joins TRBV7-9 and TRBJ2-1; D possibly matches TRBD1 or TRBD2 (6 bases each). Germline loops: CDR1 SEHNR, CDR2 FQNEAQ (reference sequence). The CDR3 covers 17 residues. With 5 bases removed from V and 3 bases from J, the gap between germline ends came to 20 bases. Here the CDR3 DNA reads TGTGCCAGCAGCCCCCATCGGGGGCGTAGGATCTACAATGAGCAGTTCTTC. Translating gives CASSPHRGRRIYNEQFF.

The CDR3 DNA follows: TGCAGTGCTAGAGATTTATCAGGGATCAATGAGCAGTTCTTC. Translating it yields CSARDLSGINEQFF. The V and J genes are TRBV20-1 and TRBJ2-1; D perhaps matches TRBD1 (5 bases). Per germline, CDR1 DFQATT and CDR2 SNEGSKA (reference sequence). The CDR3 length is 14 residues. V was pared by 0 bases and J by 6 bases, with 12 bases between.

The J gene is TRBJ1-5, the V gene TRBV7-2, with D tentatively TRBD1 (5 bases). There are 14 residues in the CDR3. Germline CDR1 is SGHTA and CDR2 is FQGNSA. V lost 4 bases, J lost 2 bases, and 9 bases lay in between. As DNA, the CDR3 is TGTGCCAGCAGCTCGGGGGACGGCAATCAGCCCCAGCATTTT. Protein sequence: CASSSGDGNQPQHF.

This clonotype showed up just a few times. The chain links TRBV29-1 to TRBJ2-3; maybe TRBD1 (6 bases). Germline V gene data show CDR1 as SQVTM and CDR2 as ANQGSEA. The V end was cut by 4 bases, the J end by 7 bases, with 9 bases between. The CDR3 loop spans 11 amino acids. This chain's CDR3 is CSVGGPNTQYF. In DNA form, the CDR3 reads TGCAGCGTTGGGGGGCCCAATACGCAGTATTTT.

In its sample, this clonotype was seen a few times. J is TRBJ2-2 and V is TRBV29-1, with TRBD2 identical over 13 bases. CDR1 and CDR2 (germline): SQVTM, ANQGSEA. After removal of 3 bases from V and 5 bases from J, the junction contained 6 bases not matched to a gene. The CDR3 consists of 16 residues. The CDR3 nucleotides read TGCAGCGTTGAGGATGGGACTAGCGGGATAACCGGGGAGCTGTTTTTT. Translation gives CSVEDGTSGITGELFF.